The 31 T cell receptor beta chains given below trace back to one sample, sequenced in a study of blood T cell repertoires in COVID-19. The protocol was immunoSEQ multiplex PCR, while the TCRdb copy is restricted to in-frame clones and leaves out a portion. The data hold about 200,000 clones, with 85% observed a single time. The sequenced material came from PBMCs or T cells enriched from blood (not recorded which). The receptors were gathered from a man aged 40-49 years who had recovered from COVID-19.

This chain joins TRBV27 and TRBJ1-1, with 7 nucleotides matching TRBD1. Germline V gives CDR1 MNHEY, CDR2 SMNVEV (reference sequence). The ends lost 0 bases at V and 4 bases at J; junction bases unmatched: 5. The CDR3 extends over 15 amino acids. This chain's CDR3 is CASSLSMAGGTEAFF. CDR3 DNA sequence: TGTGCCAGCAGTTTATCGATGGCAGGGGGCACTGAAGCTTTCTTT.

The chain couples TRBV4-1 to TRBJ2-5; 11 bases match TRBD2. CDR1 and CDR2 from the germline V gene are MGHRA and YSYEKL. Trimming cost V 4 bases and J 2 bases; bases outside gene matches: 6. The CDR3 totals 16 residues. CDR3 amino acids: CASSPGRLAGQETQYF. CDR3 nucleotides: TGCGCCAGCAGCCCCGGGAGACTAGCGGGACAAGAGACCCAGTACTTC.

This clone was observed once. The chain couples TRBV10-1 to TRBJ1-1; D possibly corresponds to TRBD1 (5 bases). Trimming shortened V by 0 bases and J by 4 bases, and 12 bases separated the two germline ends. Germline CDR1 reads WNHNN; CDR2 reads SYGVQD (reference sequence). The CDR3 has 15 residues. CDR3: CASSESEGSATEAFF. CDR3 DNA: TGCGCCAGCAGTGAGTCGGAGGGGTCAGCCACTGAAGCTTTCTTT.

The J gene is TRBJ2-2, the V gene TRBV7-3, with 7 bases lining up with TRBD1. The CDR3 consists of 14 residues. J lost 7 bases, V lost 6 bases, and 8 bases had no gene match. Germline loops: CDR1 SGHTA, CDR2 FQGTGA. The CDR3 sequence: CASRHDRDIGELFF. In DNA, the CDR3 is TGTGCCAGCAGACACGACAGGGATATCGGGGAGCTGTTTTTT.

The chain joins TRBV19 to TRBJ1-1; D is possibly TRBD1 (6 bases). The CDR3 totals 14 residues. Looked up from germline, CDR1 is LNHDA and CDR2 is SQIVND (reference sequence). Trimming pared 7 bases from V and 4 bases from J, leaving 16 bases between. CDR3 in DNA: TGTGCCAGTACCTTACAGGGAATTGGCACTGAAGCTTTCTTT. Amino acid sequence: CASTLQGIGTEAFF.

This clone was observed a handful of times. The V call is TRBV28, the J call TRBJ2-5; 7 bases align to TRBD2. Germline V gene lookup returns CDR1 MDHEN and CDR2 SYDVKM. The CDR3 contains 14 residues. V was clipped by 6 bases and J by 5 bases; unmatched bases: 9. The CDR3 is CASSYLDGGETQYF. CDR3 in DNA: TGTGCCAGCAGCTATCTTGACGGGGGGGAGACCCAGTACTTC. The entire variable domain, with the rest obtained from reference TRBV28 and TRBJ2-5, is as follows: DVKVTQSSRYLVKRTGEKVFLECVQDMDHENMFWYRQDPGLGLRLIYFSYDVKMKEKGDIPEGYSVSREKKERFSLILESASTNQTSMYLCASSYLDGGETQYFGPGTRLLVL.

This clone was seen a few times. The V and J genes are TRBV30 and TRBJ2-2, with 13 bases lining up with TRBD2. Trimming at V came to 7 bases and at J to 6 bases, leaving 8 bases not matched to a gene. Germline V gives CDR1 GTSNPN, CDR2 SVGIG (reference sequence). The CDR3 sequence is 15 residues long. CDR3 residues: CASNPGLAGPGELFF. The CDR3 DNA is TGTGCCTCCAATCCGGGACTAGCGGGACCCGGGGAGCTGTTTTTT.

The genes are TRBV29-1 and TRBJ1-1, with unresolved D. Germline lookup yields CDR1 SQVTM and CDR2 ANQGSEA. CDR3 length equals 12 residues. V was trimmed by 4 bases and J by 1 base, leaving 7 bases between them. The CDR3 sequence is CSVVAGNTEAFF. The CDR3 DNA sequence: TGCAGCGTTGTGGCAGGGAACACTGAAGCTTTCTTT.

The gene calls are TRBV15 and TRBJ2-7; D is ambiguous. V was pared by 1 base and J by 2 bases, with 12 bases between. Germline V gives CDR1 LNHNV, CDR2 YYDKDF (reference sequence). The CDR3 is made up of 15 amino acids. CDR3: CATSRGGGIPYEQYF. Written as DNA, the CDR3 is TGTGCCACCAGCAGAGGTGGCGGTATCCCCTACGAGCAGTACTTC.

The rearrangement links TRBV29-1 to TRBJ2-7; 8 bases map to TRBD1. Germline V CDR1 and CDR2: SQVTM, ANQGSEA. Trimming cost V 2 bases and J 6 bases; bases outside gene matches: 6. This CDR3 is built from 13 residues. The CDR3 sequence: CSVERMTGAEQYF. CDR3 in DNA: TGCAGCGTTGAACGAATGACAGGGGCCGAGCAGTACTTC.

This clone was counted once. The CDR3 loop is CASSVVAGVGTGLAIKNIQYF. For the CDR3, the DNA is TGTGCCAGCAGCGTAGTGGCCGGGGTTGGGACAGGATTAGCCATAAAAAACATTCAGTACTTC. The V gene is TRBV9, the J gene TRBJ2-4; TRBD1 aligns across 8 bases. The CDR3 loop spans 21 amino acids. Germline V CDR1 and CDR2: SGDLS, YYNGEE. J gave up 4 bases and V 0 bases, and 21 bases lay outside the gene matches.

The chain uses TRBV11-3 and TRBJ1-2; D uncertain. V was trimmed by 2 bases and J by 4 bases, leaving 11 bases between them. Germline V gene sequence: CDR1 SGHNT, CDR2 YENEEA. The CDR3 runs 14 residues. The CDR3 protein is CASSLSRLAYGYTF. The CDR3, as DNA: TGTGCCAGCAGCTTAAGTCGCCTGGCCTATGGCTACACCTTC.

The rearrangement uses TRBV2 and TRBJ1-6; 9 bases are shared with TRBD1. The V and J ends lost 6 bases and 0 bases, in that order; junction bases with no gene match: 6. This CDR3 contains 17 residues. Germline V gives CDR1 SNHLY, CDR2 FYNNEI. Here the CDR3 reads CASSIGTGSSYNSPLHF. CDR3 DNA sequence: TGTGCCAGCAGCATAGGGACAGGGAGCTCCTATAATTCACCCCTCCACTTT.

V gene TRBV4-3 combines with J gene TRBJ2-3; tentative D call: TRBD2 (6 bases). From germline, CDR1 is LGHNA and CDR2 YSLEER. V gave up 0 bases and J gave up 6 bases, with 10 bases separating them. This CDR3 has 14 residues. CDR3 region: CASSQDPLADTQYF. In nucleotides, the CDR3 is TGCGCCAGCAGCCAAGACCCCCTAGCGGATACGCAGTATTTT.

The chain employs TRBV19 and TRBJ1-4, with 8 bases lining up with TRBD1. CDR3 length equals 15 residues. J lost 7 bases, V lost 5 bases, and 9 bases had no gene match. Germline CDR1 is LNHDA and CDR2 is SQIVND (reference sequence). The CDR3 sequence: CASSPQGALSEKLFF. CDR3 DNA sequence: TGTGCCAGTAGTCCTCAGGGGGCGCTTAGTGAAAAACTGTTTTTT.

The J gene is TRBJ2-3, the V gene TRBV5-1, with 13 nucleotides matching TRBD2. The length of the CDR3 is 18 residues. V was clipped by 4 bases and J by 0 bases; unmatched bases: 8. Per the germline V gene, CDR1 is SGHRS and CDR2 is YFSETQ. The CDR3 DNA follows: TGCGCCAGCAGCACGGGACTAGCGGGACTAAGTAGCACAGATACGCAGTATTTT. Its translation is CASSTGLAGLSSTDTQYF. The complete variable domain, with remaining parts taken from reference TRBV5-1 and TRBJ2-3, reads KAGVTQTPRYLIKTRGQQVTLSCSPISGHRSVSWYQQTPGQGLQFLFEYFSETQRNKGNFPGRFSGRQFSNSRSEMNVSTLELGDSALYLCASSTGLAGLSSTDTQYFGPGTRLTVL.

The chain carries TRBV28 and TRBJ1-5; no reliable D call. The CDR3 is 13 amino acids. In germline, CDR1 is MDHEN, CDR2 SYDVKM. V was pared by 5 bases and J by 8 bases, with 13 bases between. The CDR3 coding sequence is TGTGCCAGCAGTCCCTTGCCAACGGAGCCCCAGCATTTT. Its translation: CASSPLPTEPQHF.

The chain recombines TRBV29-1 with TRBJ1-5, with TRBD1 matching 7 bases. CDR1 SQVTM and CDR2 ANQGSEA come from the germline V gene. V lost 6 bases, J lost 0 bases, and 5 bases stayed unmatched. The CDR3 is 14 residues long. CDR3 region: CSVKTGNSNQPQHF. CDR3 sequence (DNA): TGCAGCGTAAAGACAGGGAATAGCAATCAGCCCCAGCATTTT.

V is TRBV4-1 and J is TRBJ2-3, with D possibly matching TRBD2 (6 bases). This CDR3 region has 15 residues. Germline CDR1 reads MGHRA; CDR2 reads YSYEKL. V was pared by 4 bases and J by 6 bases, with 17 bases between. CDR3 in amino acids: CASSRTGLPSDTQYF. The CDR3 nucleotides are TGCGCCAGCAGCCGGACGGGACTGCCATCGGATACGCAGTATTTT.

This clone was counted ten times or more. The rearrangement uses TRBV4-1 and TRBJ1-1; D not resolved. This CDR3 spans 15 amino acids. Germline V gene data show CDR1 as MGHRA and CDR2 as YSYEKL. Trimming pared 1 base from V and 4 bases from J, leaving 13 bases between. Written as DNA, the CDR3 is TGCGCCAGCAGCCAAGGAGGGCCTTCGGGCACTGAAGCTTTCTTT. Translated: CASSQGGPSGTEAFF.

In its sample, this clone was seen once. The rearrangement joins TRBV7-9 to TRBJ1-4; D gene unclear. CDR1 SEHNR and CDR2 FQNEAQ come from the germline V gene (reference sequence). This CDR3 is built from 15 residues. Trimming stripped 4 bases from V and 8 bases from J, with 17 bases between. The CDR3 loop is CASSSREQFKEKLFF. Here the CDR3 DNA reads TGTGCCAGCAGCTCCCGGGAGCAGTTTAAGGAAAAACTGTTTTTT.

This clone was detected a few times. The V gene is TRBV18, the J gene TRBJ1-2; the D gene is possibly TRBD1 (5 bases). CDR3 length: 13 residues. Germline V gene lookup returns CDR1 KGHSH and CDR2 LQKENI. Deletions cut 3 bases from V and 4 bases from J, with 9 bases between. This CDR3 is CASSPQDSYGYTF. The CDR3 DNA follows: TGTGCCAGCTCACCCCAAGACAGCTATGGCTACACCTTC.

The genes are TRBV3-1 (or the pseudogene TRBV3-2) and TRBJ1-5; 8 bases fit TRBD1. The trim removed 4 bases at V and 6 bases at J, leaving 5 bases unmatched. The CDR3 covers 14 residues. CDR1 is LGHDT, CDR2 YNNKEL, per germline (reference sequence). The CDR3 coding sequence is TGTGCCAGCAGCCTCGGACAGGGCGTTCAGCCCCAGCATTTT. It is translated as CASSLGQGVQPQHF.

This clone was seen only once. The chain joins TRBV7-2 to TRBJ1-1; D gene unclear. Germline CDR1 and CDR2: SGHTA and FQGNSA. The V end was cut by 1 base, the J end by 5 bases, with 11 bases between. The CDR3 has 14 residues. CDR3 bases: TGTGCCAGCAGCTTAGTGGGAGGCGGGACTGAAGCTTTCTTT. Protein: CASSLVGGGTEAFF.

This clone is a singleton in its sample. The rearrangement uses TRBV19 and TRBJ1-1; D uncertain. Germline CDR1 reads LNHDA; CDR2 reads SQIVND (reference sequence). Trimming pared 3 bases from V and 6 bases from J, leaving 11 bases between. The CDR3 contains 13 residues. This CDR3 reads CASSIEGRAEAFF. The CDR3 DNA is TGTGCCAGTAGTATCGAGGGAAGGGCTGAAGCTTTCTTT.

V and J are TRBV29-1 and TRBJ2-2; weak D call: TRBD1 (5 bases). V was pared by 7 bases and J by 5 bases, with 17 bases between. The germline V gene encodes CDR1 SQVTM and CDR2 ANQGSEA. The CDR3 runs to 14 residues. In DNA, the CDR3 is TGCAGCGGGTCGCCAGGGTCCGGGACCGGGGAGCTGTTTTTT. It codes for CSGSPGSGTGELFF.

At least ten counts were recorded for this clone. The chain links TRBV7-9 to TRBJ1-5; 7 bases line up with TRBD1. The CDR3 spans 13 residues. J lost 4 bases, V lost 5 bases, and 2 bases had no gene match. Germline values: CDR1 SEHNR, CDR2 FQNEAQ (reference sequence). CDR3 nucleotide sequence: TGTGCCAGCAGCCGGGACAGAAATCAGCCCCAGCATTTT. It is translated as CASSRDRNQPQHF.

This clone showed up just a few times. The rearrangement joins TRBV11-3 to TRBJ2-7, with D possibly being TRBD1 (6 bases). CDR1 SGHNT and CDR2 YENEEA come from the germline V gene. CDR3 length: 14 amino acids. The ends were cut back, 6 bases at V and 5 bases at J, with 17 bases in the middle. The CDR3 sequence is CASSSDSYYDEQYF. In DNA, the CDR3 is TGTGCCAGCAGTTCGGACAGTTACTACGACGAGCAGTACTTC.

The CDR3 nucleotides read TGTGCCAGCAGCCTACTAGCGGCTAGCACAGATACGCAGTATTTT. Its translation is CASSLLAASTDTQYF. The V call is TRBV2, the J call TRBJ2-3; 8 bases line up with TRBD2. CDR1 is SNHLY, CDR2 FYNNEI, per germline. This CDR3 comprises 15 residues. With 6 bases clipped from V and 0 bases from J, the junction kept 5 bases outside the gene matches.

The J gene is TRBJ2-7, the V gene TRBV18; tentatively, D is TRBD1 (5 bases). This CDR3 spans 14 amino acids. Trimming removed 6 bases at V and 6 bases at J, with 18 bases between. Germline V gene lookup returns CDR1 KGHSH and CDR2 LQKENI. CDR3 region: CASSPQDTGVEQYF. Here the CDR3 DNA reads TGTGCCAGCTCGCCGCAGGACACCGGAGTCGAGCAGTACTTC.

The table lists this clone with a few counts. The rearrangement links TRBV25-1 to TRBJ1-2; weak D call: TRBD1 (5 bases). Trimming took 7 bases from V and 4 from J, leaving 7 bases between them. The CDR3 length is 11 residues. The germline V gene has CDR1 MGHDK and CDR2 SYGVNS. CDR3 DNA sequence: TGTGCCAGCATGACAGCCTATGGCTACACCTTC. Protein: CASMTAYGYTF.